This T cell receptor (beta chain) emerged from a study of vaccination and CD4 T cells after COVID-19. Cultured CD4+ T-cell DNA underwent Oncomine TCR Beta short-read sequencing. TCRdb re-called the PCR reads with MiXCR, one entry per CDR3 protein. The table shows under 13,000 distinct CDR3 sequences, with 65% to 80% occurring only once. This clonotype has a handful of counts. Its antigen is currently unknown. Sample treatment: approximately nine-day PBMC culture with coronavirus spike peptide pools or control peptides (ViraFEST assay). Each well held a few million PBMCs in IL-2 (about 9.6 IU/ml) medium with 10 ug/ml peptide pools. Notes on the study in general: In convalescent patients, a median roughly 86% of reactive clones appeared only post-vaccination. The median count of SARS-CoV-2-reactive clonotypes rose from about 22 to 38, not significantly.

This TCR derives from a human donor who had recovered from COVID-19. Sequencing input: CD4+ T cells from blood, cultured in vitro.

CDR3 bases: TGTGCCAGCAGTTACGGTTCTTGGGGTTATGGCTACACCTTC. It translates to CASSYGSWGYGYTF. The chain is built from TRBV6-5 and TRBJ1-2, with D hard to call. The germline V gene has CDR1 MNHEY and CDR2 SVGAGI. The CDR3 extends over 14 amino acids. The V end was cut by 2 bases, the J end by 5 bases, with 12 bases between.